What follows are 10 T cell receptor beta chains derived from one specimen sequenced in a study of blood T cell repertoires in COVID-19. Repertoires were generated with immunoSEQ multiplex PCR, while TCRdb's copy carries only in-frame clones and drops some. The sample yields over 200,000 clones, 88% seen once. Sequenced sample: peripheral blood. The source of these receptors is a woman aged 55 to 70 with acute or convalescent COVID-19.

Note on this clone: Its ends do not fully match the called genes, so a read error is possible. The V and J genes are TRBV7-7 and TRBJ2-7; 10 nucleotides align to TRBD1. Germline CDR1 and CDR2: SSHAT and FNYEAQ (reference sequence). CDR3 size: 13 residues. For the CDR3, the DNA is TGTGCTAGCAGCCCGGACAGGGGGTCCGAGCAGTACTTC. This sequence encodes CASSPDRGSEQYF.

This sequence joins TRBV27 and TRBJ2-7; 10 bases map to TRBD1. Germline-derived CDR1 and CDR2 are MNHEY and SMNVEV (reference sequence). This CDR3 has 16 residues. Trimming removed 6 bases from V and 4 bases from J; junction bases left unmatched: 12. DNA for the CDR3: TGTGCCAGCAGCTTGGGGGCCGGGACAGGGGTATACGAGCAGTACTTC. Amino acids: CASSLGAGTGVYEQYF.

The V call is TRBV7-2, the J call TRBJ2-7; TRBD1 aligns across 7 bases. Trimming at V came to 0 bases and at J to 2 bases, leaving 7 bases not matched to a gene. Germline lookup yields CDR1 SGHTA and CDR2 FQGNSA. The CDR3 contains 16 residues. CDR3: CASSLAQTGLAYEQYF. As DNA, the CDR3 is TGTGCCAGCAGCTTAGCCCAGACAGGGTTGGCCTACGAGCAGTACTTC.

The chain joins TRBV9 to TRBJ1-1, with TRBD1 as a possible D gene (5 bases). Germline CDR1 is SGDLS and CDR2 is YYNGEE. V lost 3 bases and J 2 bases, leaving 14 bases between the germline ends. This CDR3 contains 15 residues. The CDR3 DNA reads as TGTGCCAGCAGCGCAAGACCTGACAGAAACACTGAAGCTTTCTTT. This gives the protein CASSARPDRNTEAFF.

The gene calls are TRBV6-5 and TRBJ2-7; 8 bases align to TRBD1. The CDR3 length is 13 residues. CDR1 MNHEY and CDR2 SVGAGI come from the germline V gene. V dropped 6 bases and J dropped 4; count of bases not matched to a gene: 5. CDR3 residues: CASSRGQAYEQYF. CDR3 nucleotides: TGTGCCAGCAGCCGGGGACAGGCGTACGAGCAGTACTTC.

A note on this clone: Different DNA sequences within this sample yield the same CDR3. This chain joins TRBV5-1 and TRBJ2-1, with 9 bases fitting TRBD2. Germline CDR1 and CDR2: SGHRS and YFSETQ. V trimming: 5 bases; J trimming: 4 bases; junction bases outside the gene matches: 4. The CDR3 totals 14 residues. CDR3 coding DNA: TGCGCCAGCAGAGGGCTAGCGGGGTACAATGAGCAGTTCTTC. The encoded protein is CASRGLAGYNEQFF.

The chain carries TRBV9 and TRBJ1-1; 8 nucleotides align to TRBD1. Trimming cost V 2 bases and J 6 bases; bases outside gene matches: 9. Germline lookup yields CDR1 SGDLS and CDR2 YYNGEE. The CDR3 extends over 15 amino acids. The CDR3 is CASSVFEGQGSEAFF. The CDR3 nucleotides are TGTGCCAGCAGCGTCTTTGAAGGACAGGGCTCTGAAGCTTTCTTT.

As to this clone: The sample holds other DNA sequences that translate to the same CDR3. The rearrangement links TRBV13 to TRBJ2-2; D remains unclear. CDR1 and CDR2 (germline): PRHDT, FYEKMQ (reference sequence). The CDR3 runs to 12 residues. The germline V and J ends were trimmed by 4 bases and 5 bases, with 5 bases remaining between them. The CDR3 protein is CASSSSTGELFF. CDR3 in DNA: TGTGCCAGCAGCTCCTCTACCGGGGAGCTGTTTTTT.

CDR3 sequence (DNA): TGTGCCATCAGTGAACCACGCTTAGCACAGGGCACTGAAGCTTTCTTT. This codes for CAISEPRLAQGTEAFF. The chain combines TRBV10-3 with TRBJ1-1; tentatively, D is TRBD1 (6 bases). This CDR3 spans 16 amino acids. Germline-derived CDR1 and CDR2 are ENHRY and SYGVKD. Trimming cost V 3 bases and J 4 bases, with 18 bases left between them.

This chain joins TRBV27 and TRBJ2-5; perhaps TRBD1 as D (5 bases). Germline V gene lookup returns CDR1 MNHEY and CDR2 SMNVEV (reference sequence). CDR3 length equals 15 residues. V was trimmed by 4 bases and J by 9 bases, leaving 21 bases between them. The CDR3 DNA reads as TGTGCCAGCAGTTCGAATTCTCAGGGTGGAAGAGCCCAGTACTTC. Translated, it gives CASSSNSQGGRAQYF.